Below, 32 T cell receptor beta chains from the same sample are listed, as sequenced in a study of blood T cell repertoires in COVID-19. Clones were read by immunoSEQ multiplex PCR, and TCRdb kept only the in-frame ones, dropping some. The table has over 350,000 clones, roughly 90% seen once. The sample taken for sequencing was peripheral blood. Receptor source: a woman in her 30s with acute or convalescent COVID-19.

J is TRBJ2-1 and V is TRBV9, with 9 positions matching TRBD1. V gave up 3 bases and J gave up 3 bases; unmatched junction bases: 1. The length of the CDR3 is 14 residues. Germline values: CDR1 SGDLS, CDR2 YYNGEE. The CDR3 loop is CASSGDRDYNEQFF. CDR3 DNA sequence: TGTGCCAGCAGCGGGGACAGGGACTACAATGAGCAGTTCTTC.

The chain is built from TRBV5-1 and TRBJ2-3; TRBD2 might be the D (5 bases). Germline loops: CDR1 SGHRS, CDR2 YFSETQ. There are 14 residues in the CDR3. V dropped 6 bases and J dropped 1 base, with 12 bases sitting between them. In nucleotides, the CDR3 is TGCGCCAGCATAGGAGCGGATGGCACAGATACGCAGTATTTT. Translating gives CASIGADGTDTQYF. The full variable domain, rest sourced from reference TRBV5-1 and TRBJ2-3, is KAGVTQTPRYLIKTRGQQVTLSCSPISGHRSVSWYQQTPGQGLQFLFEYFSETQRNKGNFPGRFSGRQFSNSRSEMNVSTLELGDSALYLCASIGADGTDTQYFGPGTRLTVL.

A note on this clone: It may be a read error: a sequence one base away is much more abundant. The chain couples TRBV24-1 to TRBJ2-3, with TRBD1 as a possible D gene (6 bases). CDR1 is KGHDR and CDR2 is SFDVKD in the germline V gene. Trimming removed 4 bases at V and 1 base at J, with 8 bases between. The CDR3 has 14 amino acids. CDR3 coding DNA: TGTGCCACCAGTGAAGAGGGGGGCACAGATACGCAGTATTTT. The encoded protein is CATSEEGGTDTQYF.

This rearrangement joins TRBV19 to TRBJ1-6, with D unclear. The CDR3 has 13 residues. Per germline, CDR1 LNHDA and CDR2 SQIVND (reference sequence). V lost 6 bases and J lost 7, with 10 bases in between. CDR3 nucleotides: TGTGCCAGTAGCTTTGGGAGGAATTCACCCCTCCACTTT. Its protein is CASSFGRNSPLHF.

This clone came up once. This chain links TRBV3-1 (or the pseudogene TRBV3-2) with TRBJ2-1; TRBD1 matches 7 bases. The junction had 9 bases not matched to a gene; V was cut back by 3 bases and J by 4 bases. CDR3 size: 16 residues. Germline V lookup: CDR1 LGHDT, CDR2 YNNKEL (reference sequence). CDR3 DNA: TGTGCCAGCAGCCACCTAAGCTCGACAGGGTACAATGAGCAGTTCTTC. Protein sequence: CASSHLSSTGYNEQFF.

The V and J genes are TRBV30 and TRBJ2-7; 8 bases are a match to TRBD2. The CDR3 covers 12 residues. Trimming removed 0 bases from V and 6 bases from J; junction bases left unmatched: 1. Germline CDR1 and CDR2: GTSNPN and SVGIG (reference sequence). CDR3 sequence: CAWSVRGGEQYF. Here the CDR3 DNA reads TGTGCCTGGAGTGTACGGGGGGGCGAGCAGTACTTC.

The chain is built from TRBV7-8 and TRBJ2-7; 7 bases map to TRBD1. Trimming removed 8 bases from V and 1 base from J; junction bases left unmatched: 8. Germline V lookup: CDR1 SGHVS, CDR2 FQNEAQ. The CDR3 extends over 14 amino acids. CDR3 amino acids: CASRQGTVSYEQYF. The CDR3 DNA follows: TGTGCCAGCCGCCAAGGGACAGTATCCTACGAGCAGTACTTC.

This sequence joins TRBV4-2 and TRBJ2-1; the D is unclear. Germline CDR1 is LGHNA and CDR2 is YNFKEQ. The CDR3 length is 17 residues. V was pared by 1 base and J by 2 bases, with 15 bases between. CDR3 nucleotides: TGTGCCAGCAGCCAAGTTATGGTAGCACATGCCTACAATGAGCAGTTCTTC. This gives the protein CASSQVMVAHAYNEQFF.

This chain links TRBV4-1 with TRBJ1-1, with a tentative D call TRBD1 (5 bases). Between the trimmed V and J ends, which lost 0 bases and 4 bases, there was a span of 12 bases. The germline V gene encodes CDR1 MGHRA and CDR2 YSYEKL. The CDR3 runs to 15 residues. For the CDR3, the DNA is TGCGCCAGCAGCCAAGATCAGGGTTCAAGCACTGAAGCTTTCTTT. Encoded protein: CASSQDQGSSTEAFF.

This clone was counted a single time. DNA of the CDR3: TGTGCCAGCAGCACCGAGGGGGAGAGCTACGAGCAGTACTTC. It translates to CASSTEGESYEQYF. The genes are TRBV6-5 and TRBJ2-7; perhaps TRBD1 as D (6 bases). There are 14 residues in the CDR3. Trimming took 6 bases from V and 3 from J, leaving 15 bases between them. Germline loops: CDR1 MNHEY, CDR2 SVGAGI.

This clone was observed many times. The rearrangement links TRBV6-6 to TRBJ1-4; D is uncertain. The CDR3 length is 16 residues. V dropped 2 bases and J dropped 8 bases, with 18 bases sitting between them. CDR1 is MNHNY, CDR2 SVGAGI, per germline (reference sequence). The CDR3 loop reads CASSYGQAALIEKLFF. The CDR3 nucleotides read TGTGCCAGCAGTTACGGGCAGGCCGCCTTGATCGAAAAACTGTTTTTT.

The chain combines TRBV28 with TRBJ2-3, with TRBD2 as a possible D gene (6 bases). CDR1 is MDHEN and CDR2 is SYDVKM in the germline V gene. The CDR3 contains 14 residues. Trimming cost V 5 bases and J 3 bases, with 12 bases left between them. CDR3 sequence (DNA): TGTGCCAGCAGTAGATTGGGGGGTACAGATACGCAGTATTTT. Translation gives CASSRLGGTDTQYF.

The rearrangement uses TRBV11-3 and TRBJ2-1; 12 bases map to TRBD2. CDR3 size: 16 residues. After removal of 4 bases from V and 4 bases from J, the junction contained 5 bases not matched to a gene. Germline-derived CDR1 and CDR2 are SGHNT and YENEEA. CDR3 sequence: CASSSRTSGTYNEQFF. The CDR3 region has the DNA TGTGCCAGCAGCTCGAGGACTAGCGGGACATACAATGAGCAGTTCTTC.

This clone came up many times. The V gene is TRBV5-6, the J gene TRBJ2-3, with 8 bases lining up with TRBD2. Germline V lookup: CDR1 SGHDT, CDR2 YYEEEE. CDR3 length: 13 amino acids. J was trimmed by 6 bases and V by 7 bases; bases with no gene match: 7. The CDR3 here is CASGRGAPDTQYF. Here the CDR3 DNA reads TGTGCCAGCGGGCGGGGGGCCCCCGATACGCAGTATTTT.

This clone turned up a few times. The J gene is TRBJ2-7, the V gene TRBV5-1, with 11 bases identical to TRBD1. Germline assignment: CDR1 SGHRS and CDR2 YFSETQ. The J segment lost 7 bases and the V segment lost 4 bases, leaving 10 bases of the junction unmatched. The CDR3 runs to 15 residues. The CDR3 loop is CASSLGTGGFYEQYF. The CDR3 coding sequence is TGCGCCAGCAGCCTAGGGACAGGGGGGTTCTATGAGCAGTACTTC. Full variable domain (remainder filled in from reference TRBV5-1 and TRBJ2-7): KAGVTQTPRYLIKTRGQQVTLSCSPISGHRSVSWYQQTPGQGLQFLFEYFSETQRNKGNFPGRFSGRQFSNSRSEMNVSTLELGDSALYLCASSLGTGGFYEQYFGPGTRLTVT.

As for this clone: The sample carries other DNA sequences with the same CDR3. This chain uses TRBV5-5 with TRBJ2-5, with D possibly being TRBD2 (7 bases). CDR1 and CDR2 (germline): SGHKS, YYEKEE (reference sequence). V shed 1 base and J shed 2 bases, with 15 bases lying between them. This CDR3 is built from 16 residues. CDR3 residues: CASSLRTGGGQETQYF. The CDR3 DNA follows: TGTGCCAGCAGCTTGAGGACGGGGGGCGGGCAAGAGACCCAGTACTTC. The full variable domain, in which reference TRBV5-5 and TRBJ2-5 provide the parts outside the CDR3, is DAGVTQSPTHLIKTRGQQVTLRCSPISGHKSVSWYQQVLGQGPQFIFQYYEKEERGRGNFPDRFSARQFPNYSSELNVNALLLGDSALYLCASSLRTGGGQETQYFGPGTRLLVL.

The CDR3 coding sequence is TGTGCCAGCAGCTTAATTCAGCGGGGGGGCAGCAATGAGCAGTTCTTC. It encodes CASSLIQRGGSNEQFF. The V gene is TRBV7-3, the J gene TRBJ2-1; 10 nucleotides agree with TRBD2. Germline V CDR1 and CDR2: SGHTA, FQGTGA. The CDR3 runs 16 residues. The V segment lost 1 base and the J segment 6 bases; nucleotides outside the gene matches: 6. Full variable domain (missing parts from reference TRBV7-3 and TRBJ2-1): GAGVSQTPSNKVTEKGKYVELRCDPISGHTALYWYRQSLGQGPEFLIYFQGTGAADDSGLPNDRFFAVRPEGSVSTLKIQRTERGDSAVYLCASSLIQRGGSNEQFFGPGTRLTVL.

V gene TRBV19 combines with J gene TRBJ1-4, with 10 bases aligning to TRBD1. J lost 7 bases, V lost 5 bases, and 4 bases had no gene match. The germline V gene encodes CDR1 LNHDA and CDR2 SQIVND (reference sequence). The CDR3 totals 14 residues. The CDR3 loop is CASSHGTGVEKLFF. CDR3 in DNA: TGTGCCAGTAGTCACGGGACAGGGGTTGAAAAACTGTTTTTT.

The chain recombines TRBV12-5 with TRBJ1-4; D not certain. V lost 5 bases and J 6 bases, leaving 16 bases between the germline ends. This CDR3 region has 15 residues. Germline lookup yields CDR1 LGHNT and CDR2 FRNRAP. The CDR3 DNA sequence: TGTGCTAGTGGTCCCCAAGGGCGGGCGGATGAAAAACTGTTTTTT. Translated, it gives CASGPQGRADEKLFF. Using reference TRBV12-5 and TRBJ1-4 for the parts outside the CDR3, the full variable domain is DARVTQTPRHKVTEMGQEVTMRCQPILGHNTVFWYRQTMMQGLELLAYFRNRAPLDDSGMPKDRFSAEMPDATLATLKIQPSEPRDSAVYFCASGPQGRADEKLFFGSGTQLSVL.

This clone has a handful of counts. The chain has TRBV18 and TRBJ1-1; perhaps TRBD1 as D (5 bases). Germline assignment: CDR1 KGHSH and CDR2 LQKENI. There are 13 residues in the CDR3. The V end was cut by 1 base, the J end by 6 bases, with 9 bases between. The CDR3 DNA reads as TGTGCCAGCTCACCACAGGGGATGGCTGAAGCTTTCTTT. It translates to CASSPQGMAEAFF.

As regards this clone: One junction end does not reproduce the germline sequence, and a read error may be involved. The CDR3 coding sequence is TGTGCCAGCAGTGTGAAAGGACAGGGGCTTTTT. It translates to CASSVKGQGLF. The chain employs TRBV2 and TRBJ1-4; 9 bases map to TRBD1. The CDR3 loop spans 11 amino acids. The germline CDR1 and CDR2 sequences are SNHLY and FYNNEI.

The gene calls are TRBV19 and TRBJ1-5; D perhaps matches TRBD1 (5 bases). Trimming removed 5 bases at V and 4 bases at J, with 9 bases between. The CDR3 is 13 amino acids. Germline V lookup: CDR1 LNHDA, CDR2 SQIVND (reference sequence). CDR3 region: CASSWQGNQPQHF. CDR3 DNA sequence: TGTGCCAGTAGTTGGCAGGGAAATCAGCCCCAGCATTTT.

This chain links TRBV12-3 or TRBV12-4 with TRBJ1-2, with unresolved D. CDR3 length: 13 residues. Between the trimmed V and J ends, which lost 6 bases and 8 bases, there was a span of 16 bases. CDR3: CASRPTGVEGYTF. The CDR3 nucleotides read TGTGCCAGCAGACCTACCGGAGTTGAGGGCTACACCTTC.

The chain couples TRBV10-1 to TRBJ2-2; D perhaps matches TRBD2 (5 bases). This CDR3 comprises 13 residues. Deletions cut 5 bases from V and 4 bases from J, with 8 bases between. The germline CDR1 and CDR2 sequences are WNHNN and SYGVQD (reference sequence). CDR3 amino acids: CASSRTPTGELFF. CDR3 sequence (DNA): TGCGCCAGCAGTCGGACTCCCACCGGGGAGCTGTTTTTT.

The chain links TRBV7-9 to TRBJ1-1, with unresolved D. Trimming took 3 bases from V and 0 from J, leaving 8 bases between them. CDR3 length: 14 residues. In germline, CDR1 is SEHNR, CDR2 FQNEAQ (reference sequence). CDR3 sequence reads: CASSFQALNTEAFF. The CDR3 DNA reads TGTGCCAGCAGCTTTCAGGCCCTGAACACTGAAGCTTTCTTT.

CDR3 coding DNA: TGTGCCAGCAGCTTAATCTTGGGGGCCTTGGCGAATTCACCCCTCCACTTT. It is translated as CASSLILGALANSPLHF. The chain joins TRBV11-2 to TRBJ1-6, with D tentatively TRBD1 (6 bases). Trimming stripped 2 bases from V and 7 bases from J, with 18 bases between. The CDR3 spans 17 residues. Germline V CDR1 and CDR2: SGHAT, FQNNGV.

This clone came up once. DNA for the CDR3: TGCGCCAGCAGTCAAACGACAGGCCCTGGGACTGAAGCTTTCTTT. This translates into CASSQTTGPGTEAFF. J is TRBJ1-1 and V is TRBV5-1, with a weak D call TRBD1 (6 bases). This CDR3 has 15 amino acids. Germline V CDR1 and CDR2: SGHRS, YFSETQ. V dropped 5 bases and J dropped 5 bases, with 19 bases sitting between them.

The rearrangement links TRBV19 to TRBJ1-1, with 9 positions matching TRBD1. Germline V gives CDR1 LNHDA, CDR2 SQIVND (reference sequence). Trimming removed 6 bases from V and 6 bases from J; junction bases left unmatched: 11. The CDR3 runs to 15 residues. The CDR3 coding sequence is TGTGCCAGTAGGCGCTTACAGGGGGCGATCTCTGAAGCTTTCTTT. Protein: CASRRLQGAISEAFF.

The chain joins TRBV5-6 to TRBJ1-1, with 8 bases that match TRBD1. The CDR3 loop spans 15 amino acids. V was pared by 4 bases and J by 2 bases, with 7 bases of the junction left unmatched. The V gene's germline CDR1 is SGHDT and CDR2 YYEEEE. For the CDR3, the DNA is TGTGCCAGCAGCGCAGGGACAGGCGACAACACTGAAGCTTTCTTT. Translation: CASSAGTGDNTEAFF.

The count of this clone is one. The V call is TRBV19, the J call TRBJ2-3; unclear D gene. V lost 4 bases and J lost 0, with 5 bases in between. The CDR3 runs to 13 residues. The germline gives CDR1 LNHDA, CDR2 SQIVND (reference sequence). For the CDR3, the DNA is TGTGCCAGTAGTACCCCTAGCACAGATACGCAGTATTTT. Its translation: CASSTPSTDTQYF.

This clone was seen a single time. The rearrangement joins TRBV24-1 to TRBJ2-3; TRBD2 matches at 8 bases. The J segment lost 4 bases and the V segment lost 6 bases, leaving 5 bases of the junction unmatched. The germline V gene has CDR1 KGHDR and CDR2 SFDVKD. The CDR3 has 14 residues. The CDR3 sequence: CATSRGGQSDTQYF. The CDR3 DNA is TGTGCCACCAGTCGGGGGGGGCAGTCAGATACGCAGTATTTT.

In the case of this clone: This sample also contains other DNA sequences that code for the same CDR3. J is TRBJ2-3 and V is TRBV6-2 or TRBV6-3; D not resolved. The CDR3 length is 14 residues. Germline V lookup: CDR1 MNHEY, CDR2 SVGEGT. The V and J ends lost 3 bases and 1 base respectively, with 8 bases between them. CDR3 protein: CASSYARGTDTQYF. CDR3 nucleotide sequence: TGTGCCAGCAGTTATGCCCGGGGCACAGATACGCAGTATTTT.